The 10 T cell receptor beta chains below all came from one sample that was sequenced in a study of T cell responses to AZD1222 COVID-19 vaccine. Method: immunoSEQ multiplex PCR; TCRdb's copy keeps in-frame clones and lacks some. The sample lists some 150,000 clones, around 89% occurring once. Specimen: peripheral blood, collected 28 days after the second dose of the MenACWY control vaccine. Every receptor here comes from an adult who received the MenACWY meningococcal vaccine as a control.

The chain couples TRBV27 to TRBJ2-3; D call uncertain. Germline V gene lookup returns CDR1 MNHEY and CDR2 SMNVEV (reference sequence). V was cut by 2 bases and J by 6 bases, with 9 bases left in between. The CDR3 consists of 13 residues. CDR3 in amino acids: CASSLTPLDTQYF. The CDR3 coding sequence is TGTGCCAGCAGTTTAACGCCCCTGGATACGCAGTATTTT.

This chain connects TRBV7-9 to TRBJ1-4; the match to TRBD1 covers 9 bases. Unmatched junction bases numbered 7, after V lost 7 bases and J lost 4 bases. The CDR3 has 15 residues. Germline V lookup: CDR1 SEHNR, CDR2 FQNEAQ (reference sequence). CDR3 nucleotide sequence: TGTGCCAGCAACAAAGGACAGGGGAATAATGAAAAACTGTTTTTT. Translating gives CASNKGQGNNEKLFF.

This chain links TRBV29-1 with TRBJ1-1, with TRBD1 identical over 8 bases. The ends lost 7 bases at V and 3 bases at J; junction bases unmatched: 7. CDR1 and CDR2 (germline): SQVTM, ANQGSEA. The CDR3 length is 13 residues. CDR3 protein: CSGKDREYTEAFF. In DNA form, the CDR3 reads TGCAGCGGGAAGGACAGGGAGTACACTGAAGCTTTCTTT.

The chain carries TRBV27 and TRBJ2-1; 10 bases are shared with TRBD2. The V gene end was trimmed by 5 bases and the J gene end by 7 bases; junction bases not matched to a gene: 14. Germline V lookup: CDR1 MNHEY, CDR2 SMNVEV (reference sequence). The CDR3 spans 17 residues. As DNA, the CDR3 is TGTGCCAGCAGTGGACTACCCACTAGCGGGACTTGGAATGAGCAGTTCTTC. This encodes CASSGLPTSGTWNEQFF.

This chain links TRBV27 with TRBJ2-6; D may be TRBD2 (6 bases). CDR3 size: 16 residues. Germline V gene data show CDR1 as MNHEY and CDR2 as SMNVEV (reference sequence). V lost 6 bases and J lost 0, with 12 bases in between. The CDR3, as DNA: TGTGCCAGCAGGAAACTGGGGGGCTCTGGGGCCAACGTCCTGACTTTC. As protein: CASRKLGGSGANVLTF.

This clone was recorded once. The chain joins TRBV5-4 to TRBJ2-1, with 8 bases aligning to TRBD2. CDR1 SGHNT and CDR2 YYREEE come from the germline V gene (reference sequence). V was clipped by 0 bases and J by 0 bases; unmatched bases: 2. This CDR3 has 16 residues. The CDR3 DNA reads as TGTGCCAGCAGCTTGGATAGCGGGACCTCCTACAATGAGCAGTTCTTC. It translates to CASSLDSGTSYNEQFF.

In this sample, this clone turned up a few times. V usage is TRBV10-1 and J usage is TRBJ2-1, with D tentatively TRBD1 (5 bases). V was cut by 0 bases and J by 5 bases, with 14 bases left in between. The germline V gene has CDR1 WNHNN and CDR2 SYGVQD (reference sequence). CDR3 length equals 16 residues. The DNA of the CDR3 is TGCGCCAGCAGTGAGTCGAAGAGACAGAACCACAATGAGCAGTTCTTC. Translation gives CASSESKRQNHNEQFF.

J is TRBJ1-2 and V is TRBV5-1; D might be TRBD1 (6 bases). Per germline, CDR1 SGHRS and CDR2 YFSETQ. CDR3 length: 13 residues. V was shortened by 3 bases and J by 7 bases, with 13 bases between the two germline ends. The CDR3 bases are TGCGCCAGCAGCTCTGGGGGGGCGTTTGGCTACACCTTC. The encoded protein is CASSSGGAFGYTF.

The chain has TRBV27 and TRBJ2-5; 7 bases map to TRBD1. Germline trimming cut 6 bases from V and 0 bases from J; bases unmatched to any gene: 10. Germline assignment: CDR1 MNHEY and CDR2 SMNVEV (reference sequence). There are 16 residues in the CDR3. CDR3 DNA sequence: TGTGCCAGCAGCAGACAGGGACCCTTCAACCAAGAGACCCAGTACTTC. The encoded protein is CASSRQGPFNQETQYF.

J is TRBJ1-6 and V is TRBV2; D not certain. Germline lookup yields CDR1 SNHLY and CDR2 FYNNEI. Deletions cut 6 bases from V and 0 bases from J, with 6 bases between. The CDR3 is made up of 14 amino acids. The CDR3: CASSQSSYNSPLHF. CDR3 DNA sequence: TGTGCCAGCAGCCAGAGCTCCTATAATTCACCCCTCCACTTT.